The rows below give T cell receptor beta chains drawn from one sample of a study of immune evolution from preneoplasia to lung adenocarcinoma. Using immunoSEQ multiplex PCR, the repertoire was profiled, and TCRdb retains in-frame clones only, with some absent. In the table there are roughly 10,000 clones, roughly 70% of which are singletons. The specimen was FFPE normal lung tissue adjacent to the tumor. The receptors were gathered from a person between 60 and 69 years old with lung adenocarcinoma. Some clones in this sample may be carry-over from other donors' samples. Both conserved end residues are part of each CDR3.

v_call	cdr3_aa
TRBV6-4	CASSDRQGEAFF
TRBV5-1	CASSLEPQGRTDTQYF
TRBV6-5	CASSLTASTNEKLFF
TRBV18	CASSPPAAKLLSTDTQYF
TRBV19	CASSIGLALGETQYF
TRBV19	CASRLGTSQIGSYNEQFF
TRBV6-1	CASIDRGQGGYTF
TRBV7-6	CASSPGTSGSREQFF
TRBV18	CASSPQQGGTGELFF
TRBV7-2	CASSPLLVSETQYF
TRBV5-1	CASSLAGTRSTGELFF
TRBV28	CASRGTAAGNTIYF